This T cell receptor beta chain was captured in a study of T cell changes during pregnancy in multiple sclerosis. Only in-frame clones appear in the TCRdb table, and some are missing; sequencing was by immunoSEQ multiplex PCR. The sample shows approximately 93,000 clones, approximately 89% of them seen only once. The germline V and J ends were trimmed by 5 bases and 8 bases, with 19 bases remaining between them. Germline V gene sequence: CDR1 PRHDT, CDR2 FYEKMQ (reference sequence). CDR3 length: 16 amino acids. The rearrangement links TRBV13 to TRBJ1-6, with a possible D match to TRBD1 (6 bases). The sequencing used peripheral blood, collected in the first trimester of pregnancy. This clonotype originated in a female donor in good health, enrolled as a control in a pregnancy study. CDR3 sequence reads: CASSQGTGKRDSPLHF. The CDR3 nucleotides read TGTGCCAGCAGCCAGGGGACGGGGAAAAGGGATTCACCCCTCCACTTT.